The sample holds many counts of the clone carrying this T cell receptor (beta chain). The antigen is unknown. Using immunoSEQ multiplex PCR, the repertoire was profiled, and TCRdb retains in-frame clones only, with some absent. The data contain around 340,000 clones, about 88% of them singletons. Noted treatment: over 15 received Ad26.COV2.S at low or high dose, single or two shots; roughly five received placebo; per-sample allocation not given. Material that was analyzed had been drawn on day 63 after the first vaccine or placebo injection. This entry belongs to a study of Ad26.COV2.S vaccination and SARS-CoV-2 variants. Findings of the study overall: While placebo recipients had lower spike-specific TCR breadth, vaccine recipients had more.

V was cut by 4 bases and J by 1 base, with 12 bases left in between. This CDR3 has 15 residues. Germline loops: CDR1 KGHDR, CDR2 SFDVKD. The TCR was taken from a person aged 18-65 years who received the Ad26.COV2.S COVID-19 vaccine or a placebo. V and J are TRBV24-1 and TRBJ1-1; D ambiguous. Source: peripheral blood, taken in a trial of Ad26.COV2.S vaccine versus placebo. CDR3 region: CATSEAAKGNTEAFF. The CDR3 coding sequence is TGTGCCACCAGTGAGGCCGCTAAGGGGAACACTGAAGCTTTCTTT.